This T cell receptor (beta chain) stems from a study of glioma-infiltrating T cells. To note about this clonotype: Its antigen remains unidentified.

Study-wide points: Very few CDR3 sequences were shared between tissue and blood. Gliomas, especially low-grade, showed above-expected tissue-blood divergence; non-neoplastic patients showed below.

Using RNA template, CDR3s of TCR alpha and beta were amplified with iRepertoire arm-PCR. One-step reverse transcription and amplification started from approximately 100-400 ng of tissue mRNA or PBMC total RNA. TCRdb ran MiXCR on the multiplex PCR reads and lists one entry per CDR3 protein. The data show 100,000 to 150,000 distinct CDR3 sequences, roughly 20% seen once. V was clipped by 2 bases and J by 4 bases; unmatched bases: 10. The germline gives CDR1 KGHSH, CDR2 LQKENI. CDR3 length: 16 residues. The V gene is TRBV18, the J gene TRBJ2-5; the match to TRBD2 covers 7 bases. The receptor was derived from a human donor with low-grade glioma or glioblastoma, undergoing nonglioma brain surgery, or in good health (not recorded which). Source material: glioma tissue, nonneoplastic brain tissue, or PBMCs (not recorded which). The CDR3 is CASSPFGGSPGETQYF. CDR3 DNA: TGTGCCAGCTCACCATTTGGCGGGAGCCCAGGAGAGACCCAGTACTTC. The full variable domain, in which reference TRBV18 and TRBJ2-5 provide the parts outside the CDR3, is NAGVMQNPRHLVRRRGQEARLRCSPMKGHSHVYWYRQLPEEGLKFMVYLQKENIIDESGMPKERFSAEFPKEGPSILRIQQVVRGDSAAYFCASSPFGGSPGETQYFGPGTRLLVL.